Below are 31 T cell receptor beta chains sequenced from a single sample in a study of T cells expressing NK-cell markers (dated by TCRdb to the early 2020s). Library preparation employed 5' RACE. TCRdb records Illumina HiSeq 2000 as the sequencer. Through TCRdb reprocessing, the reads give one entry per CDR3 protein sequence; DNA is omitted. The table for this sample records roughly 180,000 distinct CDR3 sequences. 20% to 25% of the sample is in the top ten clones. Specimen: blood T cells: a sorted CD56 or NKG2C T cell subset, CD4+ or CD8+ T cells, or bulk PBMC T cells (not recorded which). These receptors originate from a man aged 18-70 years in good health.

The V call is TRBV5-1, the J call TRBJ2-5. Germline V lookup: CDR1 SGHRS, CDR2 YFSETQ. The CDR3 has 13 residues. CDR3 protein: CASSLHGQETQYF.

The chain has TRBV7-6 and TRBJ2-5; TCRdb reports TRBD2, a call that lacks DNA to check it against. This CDR3 comprises 16 residues. Germline assignment: CDR1 SGHVS and CDR2 FNYEAQ. This chain's CDR3 is CASSYAGGALQETQYF.

CDR3 residues: CASSIYSGRADTQYF. This chain joins TRBV19 and TRBJ2-3; TCRdb designates TRBD1, a call that cannot be tested without DNA. CDR1 is LNHDA, CDR2 SQIVND, per germline (reference sequence). The CDR3 loop spans 15 amino acids.

This sequence joins TRBV11-1 and TRBJ2-1; the D gene TCRdb calls, TRBD1, cannot be checked with no DNA. The CDR3 has 18 amino acids. Germline CDR1 is SGHAT and CDR2 is FQDESV (reference sequence). The CDR3 reads CASSLEGPGSISYNEQFF.

The chain recombines TRBV14 with TRBJ2-7; the D call of TRBD2 rests on TCRdb alone, since no DNA is present to check it. The CDR3 contains 15 residues. Germline values: CDR1 SGHDN, CDR2 FVKESK. The CDR3 here is CASSHSGGALSEQYF.

This chain links TRBV7-9 with TRBJ2-5; TCRdb's D call of TRBD1 is untestable without DNA. Germline values: CDR1 SEHNR, CDR2 FQNEAQ (reference sequence). The CDR3 totals 15 residues. The CDR3 spells CASSSVTGGAGTQYF.

The CDR3 here is CASSERGGLGVEQFF. The V gene is TRBV7-6, the J gene TRBJ2-1; without DNA, the TCRdb call of TRBD2 cannot be checked. Germline CDR1 is SGHVS and CDR2 is FNYEAQ. The CDR3 totals 15 residues.

The gene calls are TRBV10-1 and TRBJ2-5. The CDR3 has 14 amino acids. In germline, CDR1 is WNHNN, CDR2 SYGVQD (reference sequence). CDR3 residues: CASSEWTVQETQYF.

The CDR3 region is CASSIGPSGEQYF. The J gene is TRBJ2-7, the V gene TRBV19. Germline values: CDR1 LNHDA, CDR2 SQIVND (reference sequence). The CDR3 sequence is 13 residues long.

The chain couples TRBV21-1 to TRBJ2-1; the TRBD1 assignment by TCRdb is unverifiable without DNA. TRBV21-1 is classified as a pseudogene. The CDR3 loop spans 16 amino acids. CDR3 residues: CASSTPRRSGANEQFF.

V and J are TRBV9 and TRBJ2-5; TCRdb designates TRBD2, a call that cannot be tested without DNA. This CDR3 comprises 16 residues. Germline lookup yields CDR1 SGDLS and CDR2 YYNGEE. CDR3 sequence: CASSVGLAGEKETQYF.

The rearrangement uses TRBV20-1 and TRBJ1-2. Germline CDR1 DFQATT, CDR2 SNEGSKA (reference sequence). The CDR3 is 16 residues long. CDR3: CSARFTTDPYNYGYTF.

V is TRBV29-1 and J is TRBJ1-1; lacking DNA, the TRBD1 call made by TCRdb goes unchecked. The CDR3 spans 14 residues. Germline assignment: CDR1 SQVTM and CDR2 ANQGSEA. CDR3: CSVFGHRVGTEAFF. Looking up the rest from reference TRBV29-1 and TRBJ1-1 gives the full variable domain: SAVISQKPSRDICQRGTSLTIQCQVDSQVTMMFWYRQQPGQSLTLIATANQGSEATYESGFVIDKFPISRPNLTFSTLTVSNMSPEDSSIYLCSVFGHRVGTEAFFGQGTRLTVV.

The J gene is TRBJ2-6, the V gene TRBV2; the TCRdb call, TRBD2, lacks DNA for checking. The CDR3 totals 15 residues. In germline, CDR1 is SNHLY, CDR2 FYNNEI. The CDR3 sequence is CASSEEVSGANVLTF.

The V call is TRBV12-3 or TRBV12-4, the J call TRBJ2-7; without DNA, the TCRdb call of TRBD1 cannot be checked. CDR3 size: 13 residues. CDR3 region: CASSFRGSQEQYF.

The chain joins TRBV18 to TRBJ1-1; as DNA is missing, the TRBD1 call by TCRdb cannot be tested. The CDR3 spans 14 residues. The germline V gene has CDR1 KGHSH and CDR2 LQKENI. CDR3 region: CASSSGPVNTEAFF.

The chain is built from TRBV27 and TRBJ2-7; the D call from TCRdb, TRBD1, cannot be confirmed without DNA. The V gene's germline CDR1 is MNHEY and CDR2 SMNVEV (reference sequence). The CDR3 consists of 14 residues. The CDR3 reads CASSIGADTYEQYF.

The rearrangement joins TRBV2 to TRBJ2-1; there is no DNA to check the TCRdb D call of TRBD1. Looked up from germline, CDR1 is SNHLY and CDR2 is FYNNEI. This CDR3 has 17 residues. Here the CDR3 reads CASSLRFVGTGLNEQFF.

The rearrangement joins TRBV10-2 to TRBJ2-3; TCRdb names TRBD1, which stays unverified in the absence of DNA. The CDR3 extends over 16 amino acids. Germline V gene lookup returns CDR1 WSHSY and CDR2 SAAADI. This chain's CDR3 is CASSESAGVRTDTQYF.

CDR3 loop: CASSLGVLGTEAFF. This chain uses TRBV11-2 with TRBJ1-1. This CDR3 has 14 amino acids. The V gene's germline CDR1 is SGHAT and CDR2 FQNNGV.

CDR3 in amino acids: CASSPRGQGAQNEKLFF. The chain combines TRBV25-1 with TRBJ1-4; TCRdb indicates TRBD1, and absent DNA this call remains unverified. Germline V lookup: CDR1 MGHDK, CDR2 SYGVNS. This CDR3 is 17 amino acids long.

The V and J genes are TRBV7-9 and TRBJ2-7. Per germline, CDR1 SEHNR and CDR2 FQNEAQ (reference sequence). The CDR3 length is 14 residues. The CDR3 sequence is CASSRGDIPYEQYF.

The rearrangement uses TRBV5-6 and TRBJ2-4; TCRdb picks TRBD1, but there is no DNA to check that call. Germline V gives CDR1 SGHDT, CDR2 YYEEEE. This CDR3 has 13 amino acids. The CDR3 sequence: CASGGGGPDIQYF.

The chain joins TRBV7-6 to TRBJ1-2; TCRdb reports TRBD1, a call that lacks DNA to check it against. Germline V gene lookup returns CDR1 SGHVS and CDR2 FNYEAQ. The CDR3 length is 14 residues. The CDR3: CASSWGQGARGYTF.

The chain joins TRBV5-5 to TRBJ2-3. The CDR3 covers 17 residues. Germline V gene sequence: CDR1 SGHKS, CDR2 YYEKEE (reference sequence). The CDR3 protein is CASSWGLAEPETDTQYF.

This chain links TRBV3-1 with TRBJ2-5; TCRdb outputs TRBD2, but without DNA this stays unchecked. The CDR3 has 15 residues. Germline loops: CDR1 LGHDT, CDR2 YNNKEL (reference sequence). The CDR3 sequence: CASSQVGLEQETQYF.

The chain recombines TRBV15 with TRBJ2-3. The CDR3 covers 14 residues. Germline CDR1 LNHNV, CDR2 YYDKDF (reference sequence). CDR3: CATSRSQITDTQYF.

The rearrangement uses TRBV27 and TRBJ2-5; there is no DNA to check the TCRdb D call of TRBD1. The germline gives CDR1 MNHEY, CDR2 SMNVEV (reference sequence). The length of the CDR3 is 15 residues. The CDR3 loop is CASSLEGAGEETQYF.

The rearrangement links TRBV20-1 to TRBJ2-3. This CDR3 is built from 13 residues. Germline loops: CDR1 DFQATT, CDR2 SNEGSKA (reference sequence). The CDR3 spells CSAREIRTDTQYF.

The chain has TRBV5-4 and TRBJ2-3; TCRdb lists TRBD2, though no DNA is available to test this call. The CDR3 totals 15 residues. CDR1 and CDR2 (germline): SGHNT, YYREEE (reference sequence). CDR3: CASSLVAGGRDTQYF.

The chain joins TRBV9 to TRBJ2-2; TCRdb returns TRBD2, unconfirmable since there is no DNA. Looked up from germline, CDR1 is SGDLS and CDR2 is YYNGEE. The CDR3 covers 16 residues. CDR3 residues: CASSVGGTPASGELFF.